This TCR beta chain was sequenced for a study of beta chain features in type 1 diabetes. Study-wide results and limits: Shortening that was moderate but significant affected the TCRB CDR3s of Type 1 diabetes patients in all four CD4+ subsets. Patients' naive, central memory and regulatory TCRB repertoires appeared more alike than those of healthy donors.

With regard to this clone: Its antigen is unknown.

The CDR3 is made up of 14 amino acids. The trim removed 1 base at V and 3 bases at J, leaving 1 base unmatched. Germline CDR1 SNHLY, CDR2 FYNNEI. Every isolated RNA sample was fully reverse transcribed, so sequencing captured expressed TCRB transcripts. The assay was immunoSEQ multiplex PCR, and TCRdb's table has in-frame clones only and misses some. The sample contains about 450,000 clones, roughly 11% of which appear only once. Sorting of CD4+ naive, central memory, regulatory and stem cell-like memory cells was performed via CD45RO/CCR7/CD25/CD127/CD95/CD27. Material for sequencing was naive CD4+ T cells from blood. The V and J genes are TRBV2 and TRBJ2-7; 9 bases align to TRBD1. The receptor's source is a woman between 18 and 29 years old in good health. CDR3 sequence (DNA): TGTGCCAGCAGTGAAGAGGGACAGGGCTACGAGCAGTACTTC. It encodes CASSEEGQGYEQYF.